This TCR beta chain came from a study of Ad26.COV2.S vaccination and SARS-CoV-2 variants. Study background: Ad26.COV2.S, an intramuscular injection, was given once or twice 56 days apart.

This table comes from immunoSEQ multiplex PCR, and its TCRdb copy is limited to in-frame clones, with some not included. The data show a few hundred thousand clones, around 87% seen once. In germline, CDR1 is MNHEY, CDR2 SVGEGT. There are 17 residues in the CDR3. Trimming shortened V by 0 bases and J by 5 bases, and 17 bases separated the two germline ends. Described treatment: roughly 20 received Ad26.COV2.S at low or high dose, single or two shots; several received placebo; per-sample allocation not given. It was on day 63 after the first vaccine or placebo injection that samples were taken. The V call is TRBV6-2 or TRBV6-3, the J call TRBJ2-1; no clear D. The sequencing used peripheral blood, collected in a trial of Ad26.COV2.S vaccine versus placebo. The TCR was taken from a person between 18 and 60 years old who received the Ad26.COV2.S COVID-19 vaccine or a placebo. The CDR3 DNA sequence: TGTGCCAGCAGTTACTCGAGAGTTAGTCGAGAAAACAATGAGCAGTTCTTC. This codes for CASSYSRVSRENNEQFF.